The entry below describes one T cell receptor beta chain. TCRdb's table, derived via immunoSEQ multiplex PCR, lists solely in-frame clones and lacks some. The repertoire has more than 2 million clones, 95% of them found once; the top ten carry 0.13%. This CDR3 spans 14 amino acids. The germline CDR1 and CDR2 sequences are SGDLS and YYNGEE. Trimming left V 0 bases short and J 8 bases short, with 14 bases between. This sample is drawn from a study of shared clonotypes between healthy human individuals. The chain joins TRBV9 to TRBJ1-1, with D perhaps TRBD1 (6 bases). The sample taken for sequencing was naive CD4+ T cells sorted from blood. As to subset: CD45RA+ positively selected. The receptor's source is a man younger than 30 in good health. CDR3 in amino acids: CASSVADGTSEAFF. In DNA form, the CDR3 reads TGTGCCAGCAGCGTAGCTGATGGGACAAGCGAAGCTTTCTTT.